This T cell receptor beta chain was sequenced for a study of identical twins. After template switching added a universal primer site, the resulting cDNA carried unique molecular identifiers. TCRdb passed the 5' RACE reads through MiXCR, listing each CDR3 protein once. The table has about 520,000 distinct CDR3 sequences, roughly a fifth seen once; the top ten hold around 0.9%. Study results and caveats: With abundant cord blood beta clonotypes, insertions were fewer; memory repertoires showed no such pattern.

Turning to this clonotype: Antigen: not known.

The germline CDR1 and CDR2 sequences are SGHRS and YFSETQ. Trimming cost V 6 bases and J 2 bases; bases outside gene matches: 15. This CDR3 region has 17 residues. In addition, the sample was reused for a study of T cells expressing NK-cell markers. As that report states: HCMV serostatus: seven of eight sequenced donors positive, one negative. Four donors showed these clonotypes also leading the CD3+CD56-NKG2C+ fraction.

The chain is built from TRBV5-1 and TRBJ2-5, with 8 nucleotides matching TRBD2. Sequencing used CD4+ T cells sorted from blood. The receptor comes from a woman aged 18-29 years in good health. The CDR3 DNA sequence: TGCGCCAGCACCCCTACCAGTGGCGGGGGGCCGCAAGAGACCCAGTACTTC. Amino acids: CASTPTSGGGPQETQYF.